The entry that follows covers one T cell receptor beta chain sequence. The data originate from a study of PD-1 blockade in classical Hodgkin lymphoma. TCRdb's table, derived via immunoSEQ multiplex PCR, lists solely in-frame clones and lacks some. Of roughly 40,000 clones listed, 87% are singletons. Autologous stem cell transplantation was followed by relapse in every patient, and brentuximab vedotin exposure varied. The CDR3 is 13 amino acids. Germline V lookup: CDR1 LGHNA, CDR2 YNFKEQ. V was trimmed by 1 base and J by 9 bases, leaving 9 bases between them. The source material was peripheral blood mononuclear cells (PBMCs), sampled at baseline. This TCR came from a human donor with classical Hodgkin lymphoma. The chain couples TRBV4-2 to TRBJ2-2; D unresolved. The CDR3, as DNA: TGTGCCAGCAGCCAAGGCCTGATCAGGGAGCTGTTTTTT. It is translated as CASSQGLIRELFF.